These 28 T cell receptor beta chains were all obtained from the same sample, sequenced in a study of OX40 agonist ivuxolimab in advanced cancers. The library was generated by the immunoSEQ multiplex PCR assay. TCRdb retrieved this table from immuneACCESS and kept in-frame rearrangements only. Not all clones are present; in checked studies, unresolved V genes account for under half, and no reason is known for the remainder. This sample lists about 80,000 clones; 70% to 90% were detected once. Approximately 2% of the sample rests with the top ten. Sequencing used CD4+ or CD8+ T cells sorted from blood, obtained in a trial of the OX40 agonist ivuxolimab. The receptors were gathered from an adult with an advanced solid tumor such as melanoma, head and neck, liver or kidney cancer.

The rearrangement joins TRBV6-5 to TRBJ1-2; D gene unclear. This CDR3 spans 13 amino acids. V was pared by 6 bases and J by 4 bases, with 12 bases between. The germline V gene encodes CDR1 MNHEY and CDR2 SVGAGI. The CDR3 reads CASSQVRFYGYTF. CDR3 bases: TGTGCCAGCAGCCAAGTAAGGTTCTATGGCTACACCTTC.

This chain joins TRBV2 and TRBJ1-6; 9 nucleotides align to TRBD1. With 5 bases clipped from V and 8 bases from J, the junction kept 4 bases outside the gene matches. CDR1 and CDR2 (germline): SNHLY, FYNNEI. The CDR3 is 14 amino acids. CDR3: CASSRTGVDSPLHF. As DNA, the CDR3 is TGTGCCAGCAGTCGGACAGGGGTCGATTCACCCCTCCACTTT. Together with reference TRBV2 and TRBJ1-6, the CDR3 gives the full variable domain: EPEVTQTPSHQVTQMGQEVILRCVPISNHLYFYWYRQILGQKVEFLVSFYNNEISEKSEIFDDQFSVERPDGSNFTLKIRSTKLEDSAMYFCASSRTGVDSPLHFGNGTRLTVT.

The rearrangement links TRBV28 to TRBJ2-2, with D possibly being TRBD1 (5 bases). Germline V gene lookup returns CDR1 MDHEN and CDR2 SYDVKM. The CDR3 length is 16 residues. V was clipped by 5 bases and J by 0 bases, with 13 bases between them. CDR3 loop: CASSRPGHSNTGELFF. CDR3 DNA sequence: TGTGCCAGCAGTCGGCCCGGACATTCGAACACCGGGGAGCTGTTTTTT.

The chain combines TRBV5-1 with TRBJ2-2; 7 bases map to TRBD2. Trimming removed 0 bases from V and 4 bases from J; junction bases left unmatched: 6. CDR1 SGHRS and CDR2 YFSETQ come from the germline V gene. This CDR3 is built from 16 residues. The CDR3 reads CASSLDTGGLTGELFF. CDR3 DNA sequence: TGCGCCAGCAGCTTGGATACGGGGGGACTCACCGGGGAGCTGTTTTTT.

V is TRBV6-1 and J is TRBJ2-1, with 11 bases identical to TRBD2. V trimming: 5 bases; J trimming: 9 bases; junction bases outside the gene matches: 9. Per the germline V gene, CDR1 is MNHNS and CDR2 is SASEGT. This CDR3 comprises 15 residues. In DNA, the CDR3 is TGTGCCAGCAGTTCCCTAGCGGGAGGTAATGGTGAGCAGTTCTTC. Protein sequence: CASSSLAGGNGEQFF.

The CDR3 DNA is TGTGCCAGCAGCTTAGGGACAGGGGGCAGAGGCAATCAGCCCCAGCATTTT. Residues: CASSLGTGGRGNQPQHF. The chain joins TRBV7-9 to TRBJ1-5; 11 bases map to TRBD1. Trimming cost V 1 base and J 2 bases; bases outside gene matches: 4. This CDR3 spans 17 amino acids. Germline V gives CDR1 SEHNR, CDR2 FQNEAQ (reference sequence).

The J gene is TRBJ1-6, the V gene TRBV7-2, with D hard to call. The germline V and J ends were trimmed by 1 base and 0 bases, with 16 bases remaining between them. This CDR3 comprises 19 residues. Germline V gene lookup returns CDR1 SGHTA and CDR2 FQGNSA. DNA for the CDR3: TGTGCCAGCAGCTTAGTCGGAGGCGAGCAAAGCTCCTATAATTCACCCCTCCACTTT. Its translation: CASSLVGGEQSSYNSPLHF.

The count of this clone is one. CDR3 amino acids: CASSSGQVGNEQFF. DNA of the CDR3: TGTGCCAGCTCATCGGGACAGGTGGGCAATGAGCAGTTCTTC. The chain combines TRBV18 with TRBJ2-1, with 8 positions matching TRBD1. V shed 5 bases and J 6 bases; nucleotides not matched to a gene: 6. The CDR3 consists of 14 residues. CDR1 and CDR2 from the germline V gene are KGHSH and LQKENI.

The rearrangement joins TRBV15 to TRBJ2-3; D is perhaps TRBD1 (6 bases). Trimming stripped 1 base from V and 6 bases from J, with 14 bases between. This CDR3 region has 15 residues. Germline V CDR1 and CDR2: LNHNV, YYDKDF (reference sequence). CDR3 residues: CATSRGGRGGDTQYF. Written as DNA, the CDR3 is TGTGCCACCAGCAGAGGAGGCAGGGGTGGGGATACGCAGTATTTT.

The chain employs TRBV15 and TRBJ1-1, with 8 positions matching TRBD1. Germline CDR1 and CDR2: LNHNV and YYDKDF (reference sequence). This CDR3 is built from 15 residues. The J segment lost 5 bases and the V segment lost 0 bases, leaving 5 bases of the junction unmatched. The CDR3 here is CATSRERTGTTEAFF. The CDR3 DNA reads as TGTGCCACCAGCAGAGAACGGACAGGGACAACTGAAGCTTTCTTT.

V gene TRBV18 combines with J gene TRBJ1-2; D gene uncertain. Germline V gene data show CDR1 as KGHSH and CDR2 as LQKENI. This CDR3 has 13 amino acids. With 4 bases removed from V and 8 bases from J, the gap between germline ends came to 14 bases. CDR3 residues: CASSQTGTHGYTF. CDR3 nucleotide sequence: TGTGCCAGCTCACAGACGGGAACCCACGGCTACACCTTC.

The chain combines TRBV21-1 with TRBJ2-7; the D call in the table, TRBD2, was not verified against the DNA. TRBV21-1 is a pseudogene segment. The CDR3 has 14 amino acids. The CDR3 DNA reads TGTGCCAGCAAGAGGGTTAGCGGAACCTACGAGCAGTACTTC. Protein: CASKRVSGTYEQYF.

The chain couples TRBV7-9 to TRBJ2-1; either TRBD1 or TRBD2 may supply D (5 bases each). V lost 3 bases and J lost 6, with 9 bases in between. CDR3 length equals 13 residues. CDR1 is SEHNR and CDR2 is FQNEAQ in the germline V gene (reference sequence). The CDR3 loop is CASSFPGTNEQFF. In nucleotides, the CDR3 is TGTGCCAGCAGCTTTCCCGGGACCAATGAGCAGTTCTTC.

The gene calls are TRBV6-5 and TRBJ2-1; D remains unclear. The CDR3 contains 12 residues. Trimming took off 10 bases at V and 4 bases at J, with 11 bases between the two ends. Looked up from germline, CDR1 is MNHEY and CDR2 is SVGAGI. As DNA, the CDR3 is TGTGCCACCTTAACTGGGTACAATGAGCAGTTCTTC. Encoded protein: CATLTGYNEQFF.

This sequence joins TRBV28 and TRBJ2-5; TRBD1 is a possible D gene (7 bases). V gave up 4 bases and J gave up 7 bases, with 10 bases separating them. The CDR3 is made up of 12 amino acids. Germline values: CDR1 MDHEN, CDR2 SYDVKM. CDR3 loop: CASSYRGGTQYF. The DNA of the CDR3 is TGTGCCAGCAGTTACAGGGGAGGGACCCAGTACTTC.

CDR3 nucleotide sequence: TGTGCCAGCAGTTCTGGTTTCTATAGACGGGCGGGCTACACCTTC. It encodes CASSSGFYRRAGYTF. V and J are TRBV28 and TRBJ1-2, with D unresolved. CDR1 and CDR2 (germline): MDHEN, SYDVKM. V lost 4 bases to trimming and J lost 8 bases, with 20 bases between them. CDR3 length: 15 residues.

The chain links TRBV7-2 to TRBJ1-2; no firm D call. Germline values: CDR1 SGHTA, CDR2 FQGNSA. With 5 bases removed from V and 4 bases from J, the gap between germline ends came to 17 bases. This CDR3 region has 15 residues. This chain's CDR3 is CASSLRPGLSYGYTF. The CDR3 nucleotides read TGTGCCAGCAGCCTAAGACCAGGACTGTCCTATGGCTACACCTTC.

The J gene is TRBJ2-5, the V gene TRBV6-5; D gene unclear. This CDR3 region has 13 residues. Per germline, CDR1 MNHEY and CDR2 SVGAGI. Trimming took off 5 bases at V and 2 bases at J, with 9 bases between the two ends. This chain's CDR3 is CASSLWRQETQYF. The CDR3 nucleotides are TGTGCCAGCAGTCTCTGGCGACAAGAGACCCAGTACTTC.

CDR3 amino acids: CASSPRDRGRTDTQYF. The CDR3 DNA reads TGTGCCAGCAGCCCCCGGGACAGGGGGAGAACAGATACGCAGTATTTT. The V gene is TRBV7-2, the J gene TRBJ2-3; 11 bases match TRBD1. J was trimmed by 3 bases and V by 5 bases; bases with no gene match: 7. The CDR3 sequence is 16 residues long. CDR1 is SGHTA and CDR2 is FQGNSA in the germline V gene.

The rearrangement joins TRBV5-4 to TRBJ2-5; TRBD1 is a possible D gene (6 bases). The germline V gene encodes CDR1 SGHNT and CDR2 YYREEE (reference sequence). Between the trimmed V and J ends, which lost 1 base and 3 bases, there was a span of 10 bases. CDR3 length equals 14 residues. DNA of the CDR3: TGTGCCAGCAGCTTGACGGACAGAAAAGAGACCCAGTACTTC. Translating gives CASSLTDRKETQYF.

Note on this clone: The limits of the CDR3 on the DNA are not certain, so only TCRdb's listed CDR3 is given. The chain joins TRBV1 to TRBJ2-2; the table's D call TRBD1 went unverified against the DNA. TRBV1 is classified as a pseudogene. 18 amino acids form the CDR3, both terminal residues included. The CDR3: CTSGQVGQGTSNTGELFF.

The chain employs TRBV5-1 and TRBJ2-1; 8 bases align to TRBD2. Germline values: CDR1 SGHRS, CDR2 YFSETQ. This CDR3 spans 16 amino acids. The V gene end was trimmed by 0 bases and the J gene end by 9 bases; junction bases not matched to a gene: 11. The CDR3 protein is CASSLAVSGGSAEQFF. The CDR3 region has the DNA TGCGCCAGCAGCTTGGCCGTTTCGGGAGGGTCGGCTGAGCAGTTCTTC.

V gene TRBV5-6 combines with J gene TRBJ2-1, with 10 positions matching TRBD1. The CDR3 extends over 15 amino acids. The J segment lost 9 bases and the V segment lost 2 bases, leaving 8 bases of the junction unmatched. Germline CDR1 and CDR2: SGHDT and YYEEEE. The CDR3 coding sequence is TGTGCCAGCAGCTTCAGTACGGGACAGGGGAGTGAGCAGTTCTTC. Its translation is CASSFSTGQGSEQFF. The variable domain in full, with the rest retrieved from reference TRBV5-6 and TRBJ2-1, is DAGVTQSPTHLIKTRGQQVTLRCSPKSGHDTVSWYQQALGQGPQFIFQYYEEEERQRGNFPDRFSGHQFPNYSSELNVNALLLGDSALYLCASSFSTGQGSEQFFGPGTRLTVL.

The chain recombines TRBV7-2 with TRBJ2-7, with D unresolved. Trimming removed 2 bases at V and 3 bases at J, with 14 bases between. Germline V gene sequence: CDR1 SGHTA, CDR2 FQGNSA. The CDR3 length is 15 residues. The CDR3 region has the DNA TGTGCCAGCAGCTTAAGGTCCTCCACTATCTACGAGCAGTACTTC. Protein product: CASSLRSSTIYEQYF.

This chain connects TRBV5-1 to TRBJ2-3; D uncertain. The ends were cut back, 0 bases at V and 1 base at J, with 12 bases in the middle. The CDR3 contains 16 residues. Germline CDR1 and CDR2: SGHRS and YFSETQ. The CDR3 protein is CASSLVHSIGTDTQYF. The CDR3 bases are TGCGCCAGCAGCTTGGTACACAGTATCGGCACAGATACGCAGTATTTT.

The genes are TRBV15 and TRBJ2-1; D is tentatively TRBD1 or TRBD2 (5 bases each). Germline loops: CDR1 LNHNV, CDR2 YYDKDF (reference sequence). The CDR3 is 18 residues long. V was cut by 0 bases and J by 5 bases, with 20 bases left in between. The CDR3 reads CATSRDLQIRDGNNEQFF. The CDR3 DNA sequence: TGTGCCACCAGCAGAGATCTTCAAATACGGGACGGCAACAATGAGCAGTTCTTC.

The CDR3 nucleotides read TGTGCCAGCAGCTTAAGTTTCAACACTGAAGCTTTCTTT. Encoded protein: CASSLSFNTEAFF. The genes are TRBV11-1 and TRBJ1-1; D is unclear. V was cut by 2 bases and J by 2 bases, with 6 bases left in between. CDR3 size: 13 residues. Germline V gene lookup returns CDR1 SGHAT and CDR2 FQDESV (reference sequence).

The CDR3 spells CASSLLAGPSEQYF. The CDR3 nucleotides are TGTGCCAGCAGTCTGCTAGCGGGGCCCTCCGAGCAGTACTTC. This chain links TRBV27 with TRBJ2-7; 9 bases map to TRBD2. V shed 5 bases and J 6 bases; nucleotides not matched to a gene: 8. Germline values: CDR1 MNHEY, CDR2 SMNVEV (reference sequence). CDR3 length equals 14 residues.